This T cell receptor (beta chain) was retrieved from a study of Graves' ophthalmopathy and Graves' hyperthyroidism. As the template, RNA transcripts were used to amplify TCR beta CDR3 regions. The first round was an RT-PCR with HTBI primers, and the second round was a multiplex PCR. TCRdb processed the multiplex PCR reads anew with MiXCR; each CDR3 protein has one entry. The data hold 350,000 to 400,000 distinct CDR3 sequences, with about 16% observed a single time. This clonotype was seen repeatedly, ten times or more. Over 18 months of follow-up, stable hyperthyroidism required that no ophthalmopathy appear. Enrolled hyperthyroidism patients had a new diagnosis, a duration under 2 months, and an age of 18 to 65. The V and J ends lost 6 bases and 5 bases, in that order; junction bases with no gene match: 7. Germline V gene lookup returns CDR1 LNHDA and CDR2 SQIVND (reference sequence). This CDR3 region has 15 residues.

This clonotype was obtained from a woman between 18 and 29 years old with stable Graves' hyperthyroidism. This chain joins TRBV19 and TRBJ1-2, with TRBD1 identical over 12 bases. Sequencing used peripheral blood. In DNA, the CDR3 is TGTGCCAGTAGCGAAGGGACAGGGGGCGGATATGGCTACACCTTC. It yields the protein CASSEGTGGGYGYTF.